The T cell receptor (beta chain) described here comes from a study of blood T cell repertoires in COVID-19. For the study at large: PBMCs, B-cell-depleted T cells, or T cells were the source of the cDNA or gDNA that made up the material.

From germline, CDR1 is LGHNA and CDR2 YSLEER. This CDR3 is 17 amino acids long. V was trimmed by 0 bases and J by 0 bases, leaving 12 bases between them. Source study methods: Nucleated cell counts were estimated from reference gene primer amplification. TCRdb keeps only in-frame clones here, not all; method: immunoSEQ multiplex PCR. V, J and clone size are taken as reported in that table, and D and trimming were inferred from the DNA itself. The sample contains 130,000 or so clones, around 83% of which appear only once. The V and J genes are TRBV4-3 and TRBJ1-3; D uncertain. The sample consisted of peripheral blood. The TCR comes from a human donor in a cohort sampled during active COVID-19. The DNA for the CDR3 is TGCGCCAGCAGCCAAGATTGGGAGGCGATCTCTGGAAACACCATATATTTT. Amino acids: CASSQDWEAISGNTIYF.